The TCR beta chain under discussion was sequenced for a study of T cell responses to AZD1222 COVID-19 vaccine. General study findings and limits: Possibly, clonal diversity was underestimated; donors were largely white British and included more females. Dominant CD4 TCR responses targeted spike regions 160-218 and 743-854.

For this clone: The antigen is unknown.

Assay: immunoSEQ multiplex PCR; the TCRdb copy retains only in-frame clones and omits some. The sample includes about 120,000 clones, 85% to 90% seen only once; the top ten take less than 3.5%. Germline V gives CDR1 SGHDT, CDR2 YYEEEE. V lost 0 bases to trimming and J lost 4 bases, with 13 bases between them. The CDR3 extends over 15 amino acids. This specimen was peripheral blood, taken 28 days after the second AZD1222 dose. The chain links TRBV5-6 to TRBJ2-5; D is tentatively TRBD1 or TRBD2 (6 bases each). The sequence came from an adult who received the AZD1222 COVID-19 vaccine. As DNA, the CDR3 is TGTGCCAGCAGCTTGGTTGGGGGGCCCGGAGAGACCCAGTACTTC. This translates into CASSLVGGPGETQYF.